These 20 T cell receptor beta chains were all obtained from the same sample, sequenced in a study of Tregs in tolerant kidney transplant recipients (dated by TCRdb to about 2019). The library was prepared using the immunoSEQ multiplex PCR assay. Imported from immuneACCESS, the table was reduced by TCRdb to in-frame sequences with V and J called. These copies leave out some clones; in studies compared against another copy, an unresolved V gene accounts for under half, and the cause of the remainder is not known. The table for this sample lists about 69,000 clones; 85% to 90% of them were counted only once. Around 0.4% of the sample is held by the ten biggest clonotypes. The time point label of this sample denotes: blood sample drawn before combined kidney and bone marrow transplant. Sample: CD4+ T cells from blood, taken before the transplant. The source of these receptors is a human donor who received a combined kidney and bone marrow transplant.

The chain links TRBV2 to TRBJ2-5, with TRBD1 identical over 8 bases. The length of the CDR3 is 14 residues. Per the germline V gene, CDR1 is SNHLY and CDR2 is FYNNEI. The V gene end was trimmed by 4 bases and the J gene end by 4 bases; junction bases not matched to a gene: 5. In DNA form, the CDR3 reads TGTGCCAGCAGTGGCAGGGGGCAAGGAGAGACCCAGTACTTC. It translates to CASSGRGQGETQYF.

The sample holds a few counts of this clone. This rearrangement joins TRBV19 to TRBJ2-7, with 8 bases matching TRBD2. CDR1 is LNHDA and CDR2 is SQIVND in the germline V gene (reference sequence). Germline trimming cut 5 bases from V and 2 bases from J; bases unmatched to any gene: 11. The CDR3 has 16 amino acids. DNA for the CDR3: TGTGCCAGTAGTCGATCGGGACTAGGGAACACCTACGAGCAGTACTTC. It is translated as CASSRSGLGNTYEQYF.

This chain joins TRBV13 and TRBJ1-3; 7 bases are a match to TRBD1. The CDR3 has 19 residues. In germline, CDR1 is PRHDT, CDR2 FYEKMQ (reference sequence). The V segment lost 3 bases and the J segment 0 bases; nucleotides outside the gene matches: 14. In DNA form, the CDR3 reads TGTGCCAGCAGCTTGGACCCTAGACAGGGATCAAACTCTGGAAACACCATATATTTT. It encodes CASSLDPRQGSNSGNTIYF.

The V and J genes are TRBV7-3 and TRBJ2-2; D perhaps matches TRBD1 (6 bases). Germline lookup yields CDR1 SGHTA and CDR2 FQGTGA. The CDR3 totals 15 residues. V lost 5 bases, J lost 3 bases, and 13 bases lay in between. The CDR3 coding sequence is TGTGCCAGCAGCCCGTCGACAGGTCACACCGGGGAGCTGTTTTTT. Translating gives CASSPSTGHTGELFF.

Worth noting for this clone: One junction end does not reproduce the germline sequence, and a read error may be involved. The rearrangement uses TRBV13 and TRBJ2-5, with D perhaps TRBD1 (5 bases). CDR3 length: 14 amino acids. Germline CDR1 is PRHDT and CDR2 is FYEKMQ (reference sequence). This CDR3 is CASSLGIRAETQYF. CDR3 DNA: TGTGCCAGCAGCCTAGGCATCAGGGCAGAGACCCAGTACTTC.

The chain uses TRBV18 and TRBJ2-1; tentatively, D is TRBD1 (6 bases). The CDR3 has 15 residues. Per the germline V gene, CDR1 is KGHSH and CDR2 is LQKENI. V gave up 1 base and J gave up 3 bases, with 10 bases separating them. This CDR3 reads CASSPRSGDYNEQFF. The DNA of the CDR3 is TGTGCCAGCTCACCACGCTCAGGGGACTACAATGAGCAGTTCTTC.

This chain joins TRBV29-1 and TRBJ1-1; TRBD1 agrees at 7 bases. In germline, CDR1 is SQVTM, CDR2 ANQGSEA. V lost 6 bases, J lost 5 bases, and 3 bases stayed unmatched. The length of the CDR3 is 11 residues. The CDR3 DNA is TGCAGCGTCCGCAGGGGGACTGAAGCTTTCTTT. It yields the protein CSVRRGTEAFF. Combining the CDR3 with reference TRBV29-1 and TRBJ1-1 gives the whole variable domain SAVISQKPSRDICQRGTSLTIQCQVDSQVTMMFWYRQQPGQSLTLIATANQGSEATYESGFVIDKFPISRPNLTFSTLTVSNMSPEDSSIYLCSVRRGTEAFFGQGTRLTVV.

This chain links TRBV30 with TRBJ1-1; no reliable D call. Deletions cut 1 base from V and 0 bases from J, with 6 bases between. Germline CDR1 GTSNPN, CDR2 SVGIG (reference sequence). CDR3 length: 13 amino acids. CDR3 coding DNA: TGTGCCTGGAGTGCCTTTATGAACACTGAAGCTTTCTTT. Its translation is CAWSAFMNTEAFF.

J is TRBJ2-7 and V is TRBV27; TRBD2 agrees at 10 bases. The CDR3 totals 16 residues. J was trimmed by 4 bases and V by 6 bases; bases with no gene match: 12. Germline loops: CDR1 MNHEY, CDR2 SMNVEV (reference sequence). CDR3 amino acids: CASRTGSLAGEYEQYF. The CDR3 DNA is TGTGCCAGCAGGACAGGGAGCCTAGCGGGAGAGTACGAGCAGTACTTC.

V gene TRBV6-6 combines with J gene TRBJ2-5; TRBD1 aligns across 9 bases. Germline CDR1 MNHNY, CDR2 SVGAGI (reference sequence). This CDR3 region has 14 residues. Losses at the gene ends were 6 bases for V and 3 bases for J; bases not matched to a gene: 5. The CDR3 nucleotides are TGTGCCAGCAGGCTACAGGGGGCTGAAGAGACCCAGTACTTC. Amino acid sequence: CASRLQGAEETQYF.

The V call is TRBV25-1, the J call TRBJ2-2; 7 positions match TRBD1. CDR1 is MGHDK, CDR2 SYGVNS, per germline. With V trimmed by 6 bases and J by 5 bases, 9 bases remained unmatched. CDR3 size: 15 residues. CDR3 nucleotide sequence: TGTGCCAGCAGGAGCAGGGGGTTCGAGACCGGGGAGCTGTTTTTT. Protein: CASRSRGFETGELFF.

This chain uses TRBV4-1 with TRBJ2-3; 8 bases are a match to TRBD2. Germline values: CDR1 MGHRA, CDR2 YSYEKL. This CDR3 is 18 amino acids long. V shed 0 bases, J shed 1 base, and the junction held 9 bases outside the gene matches. DNA of the CDR3: TGCGCCAGCAGCCAAGACCCACCGACTAGCGTGGGCACAGATACGCAGTATTTT. The encoded protein is CASSQDPPTSVGTDTQYF.

V usage is TRBV7-7 and J usage is TRBJ2-2, with 8 nucleotides matching TRBD1. Germline CDR1 and CDR2: SSHAT and FNYEAQ (reference sequence). Trimming cost V 5 bases and J 5 bases; bases outside gene matches: 7. The CDR3 spans 15 residues. CDR3 protein: CASSQGQAGTGELFF. DNA of the CDR3: TGTGCCAGCAGCCAGGGACAGGCGGGGACCGGGGAGCTGTTTTTT.

The chain joins TRBV11-2 to TRBJ1-3; no clear D gene. The germline V and J ends were trimmed by 0 bases and 0 bases, with 6 bases remaining between them. From germline, CDR1 is SGHAT and CDR2 FQNNGV. This CDR3 spans 15 amino acids. CDR3 nucleotide sequence: TGTGCCAGCAGCTTAGATCGGTACTCTGGAAACACCATATATTTT. It encodes CASSLDRYSGNTIYF.

The CDR3 DNA sequence: TGTGCCAGCAGGAGGAGCAATCAGCCCCAGCATTTT. It specifies CASRRSNQPQHF. The gene calls are TRBV28 and TRBJ1-5; D not resolved. The length of the CDR3 is 12 residues. CDR1 MDHEN and CDR2 SYDVKM come from the germline V gene. V was shortened by 6 bases and J by 1 base, with 4 bases between the two germline ends.

The chain joins TRBV28 to TRBJ2-7; no clear D. Trimming took off 3 bases at V and 3 bases at J, with 9 bases between the two ends. The germline V gene has CDR1 MDHEN and CDR2 SYDVKM. The CDR3 runs to 13 residues. The CDR3 region is CASSLAQDYEQYF. CDR3 DNA sequence: TGTGCCAGCAGTTTGGCTCAGGACTACGAGCAGTACTTC.

This rearrangement joins TRBV9 to TRBJ2-1; D is unclear. V lost 2 bases and J 2 bases, leaving 14 bases between the germline ends. This CDR3 contains 16 residues. Germline-derived CDR1 and CDR2 are SGDLS and YYNGEE. CDR3 DNA: TGTGCCAGCAGCGTCAGAGGCGGCCGTACCTACAATGAGCAGTTCTTC. It codes for CASSVRGGRTYNEQFF.

V usage is TRBV15 and J usage is TRBJ2-3, with 8 bases aligning to TRBD1. Germline CDR1 is LNHNV and CDR2 is YYDKDF (reference sequence). The CDR3 is made up of 15 amino acids. The junction had 4 bases not matched to a gene; V was cut back by 1 base and J by 4 bases. This CDR3 is CATSRGQGRPDTQYF. CDR3 DNA sequence: TGTGCCACCAGCAGAGGACAGGGGAGACCAGATACGCAGTATTTT.

The V call is TRBV9, the J call TRBJ1-3, with TRBD1 matching 8 bases. This CDR3 has 15 residues. Per the germline V gene, CDR1 is SGDLS and CDR2 is YYNGEE. V trimming: 4 bases; J trimming: 4 bases; junction bases outside the gene matches: 7. CDR3 DNA: TGTGCCAGCAGCTCGCAGGGGGCGCGGGGAAACACCATATATTTT. Its protein product is CASSSQGARGNTIYF.

This clone came up a few times. This sequence joins TRBV5-1 and TRBJ1-2; 8 nucleotides match TRBD1. The germline V gene has CDR1 SGHRS and CDR2 YFSETQ. The CDR3 sequence is 14 residues long. Trimming took 3 bases from V and 3 from J; bases not matched to a gene: 4. CDR3 in DNA: TGCGCCAGCAGCTCCCTGACAGGGGACTATGGCTACACCTTC. This sequence encodes CASSSLTGDYGYTF. Complete variable domain (other parts from reference TRBV5-1 and TRBJ1-2): KAGVTQTPRYLIKTRGQQVTLSCSPISGHRSVSWYQQTPGQGLQFLFEYFSETQRNKGNFPGRFSGRQFSNSRSEMNVSTLELGDSALYLCASSSLTGDYGYTFGSGTRLTVV.